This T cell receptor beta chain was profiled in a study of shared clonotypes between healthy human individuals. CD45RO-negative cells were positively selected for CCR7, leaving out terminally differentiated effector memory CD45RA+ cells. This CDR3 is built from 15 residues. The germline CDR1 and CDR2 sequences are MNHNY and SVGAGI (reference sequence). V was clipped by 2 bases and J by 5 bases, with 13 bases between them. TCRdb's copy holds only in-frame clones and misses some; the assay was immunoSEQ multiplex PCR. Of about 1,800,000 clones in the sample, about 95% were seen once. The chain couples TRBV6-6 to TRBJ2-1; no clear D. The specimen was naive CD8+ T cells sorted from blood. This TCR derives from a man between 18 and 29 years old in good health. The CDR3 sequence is CASSYRLGVNNEQFF. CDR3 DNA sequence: TGTGCCAGCAGTTACCGACTTGGGGTTAACAATGAGCAGTTCTTC.